The next 13 T cell receptor beta chains were all read from a single sample in a study of ipilimumab plus nivolumab after autologous stem cell transplantation (dated by TCRdb to the early 2020s). Receptor libraries were prepared by the immunoSEQ multiplex PCR assay. The source is immuneACCESS, and TCRdb retained only in-frame sequences with V and J called. Part of the clones is not carried over; for the studies checked, unresolved V genes explain less than half of this, and the remainder is unexplained. In this sample the table shows over 15,000 clones, about four fifths of which occur a single time. The biggest ten clones account for over 5.5% of the sample. The specimen was PBMCs, collected in a trial of ipilimumab plus nivolumab as post-transplant consolidation. The receptors originated from a male donor with diffuse large B-cell lymphoma.

V gene TRBV30 combines with J gene TRBJ2-3; TRBD2 aligns across 7 bases. The CDR3 totals 15 residues. Germline V CDR1 and CDR2: GTSNPN, SVGIG (reference sequence). V lost 0 bases to trimming and J lost 2 bases; unmatched junction nucleotides: 5. The DNA of the CDR3 is TGTGCCTGGAGTGTAGGCGGGGGAGTCACAGATACGCAGTATTTT. This gives the protein CAWSVGGGVTDTQYF.

A few counts support this clone. V and J are TRBV25-1 and TRBJ1-6, with D uncertain. V was cut by 3 bases and J by 3 bases, with 9 bases left in between. Germline CDR1 is MGHDK and CDR2 is SYGVNS. CDR3 length equals 15 residues. The chain's CDR3 is CASSDGYLYNSPLHF. As DNA, the CDR3 is TGTGCCAGCAGTGACGGGTATCTCTATAATTCACCCCTCCACTTT.

This chain uses TRBV7-9 with TRBJ1-1; no firm D call. Germline assignment: CDR1 SEHNR and CDR2 FQNEAQ (reference sequence). Deletions cut 3 bases from V and 6 bases from J, with 8 bases between. CDR3 length equals 12 residues. CDR3 residues: CASSFTAAEAFF. Written as DNA, the CDR3 is TGTGCCAGCAGCTTTACCGCAGCTGAAGCTTTCTTT.

This clone was counted once. The V gene is TRBV4-1, the J gene TRBJ2-5, with 7 bases aligning to TRBD2. This CDR3 comprises 15 residues. The germline CDR1 and CDR2 sequences are MGHRA and YSYEKL. J lost 4 bases, V lost 0 bases, and 5 bases had no gene match. Written as DNA, the CDR3 is TGCGCCAGCAGCCAAGAGGGCGGGGGTGCAGAGACCCAGTACTTC. It translates to CASSQEGGGAETQYF.

This clone has more than one count but fewer than ten. V and J are TRBV5-1 and TRBJ2-2; 10 positions match TRBD2. This CDR3 is built from 14 residues. V lost 0 bases, J lost 9 bases, and 2 bases stayed unmatched. Germline lookup yields CDR1 SGHRS and CDR2 YFSETQ. The CDR3 nucleotides read TGCGCCAGCAGCTTGGAGCGGGGGGGCCGGGAGCTGTTTTTT. This encodes CASSLERGGRELFF.

CDR3: CASSEYGTGSSYNEQFF. The CDR3 bases are TGTGCCAGCAGTGAATATGGGACTGGAAGCTCCTACAATGAGCAGTTCTTC. The genes are TRBV6-1 and TRBJ2-1, with D tentatively TRBD2 (6 bases). The V end lost 2 bases, the J end lost 0 bases, and 14 bases lay between the germline ends. The CDR3 runs 17 residues. Germline loops: CDR1 MNHNS, CDR2 SASEGT.

The CDR3 DNA sequence: TGTGCCAGCAGTGAAGCCCTCACAGGCCAAACGAGGATAAGTACGCAGTATTTT. Amino acids: CASSEALTGQTRISTQYF. The chain carries TRBV2 and TRBJ2-3, with TRBD1 as a possible D gene (5 bases). The CDR3 totals 18 residues. Per germline, CDR1 SNHLY and CDR2 FYNNEI. Trimming removed 0 bases at V and 8 bases at J, with 24 bases between. Together with reference TRBV2 and TRBJ2-3, the CDR3 gives the full variable domain: EPEVTQTPSHQVTQMGQEVILRCVPISNHLYFYWYRQILGQKVEFLVSFYNNEISEKSEIFDDQFSVERPDGSNFTLKIRSTKLEDSAMYFCASSEALTGQTRISTQYFGPGTRLTVL.

This clone occurred a few times. The chain has TRBV5-1 and TRBJ1-6; D is ambiguous. Germline V gives CDR1 SGHRS, CDR2 YFSETQ. Trimming removed 3 bases at V and 9 bases at J, with 16 bases between. There are 15 residues in the CDR3. This chain's CDR3 is CASSSRGTVVSPLHF. The DNA of the CDR3 is TGCGCCAGCAGCTCCCGGGGTACAGTGGTTTCACCCCTCCACTTT.

The chain uses TRBV2 and TRBJ2-1; 14 bases map to TRBD2. J gave up 0 bases and V 6 bases, and 1 base lay outside the gene matches. The CDR3 spans 16 residues. The germline gives CDR1 SNHLY, CDR2 FYNNEI. CDR3 sequence: CASRGLAGGSYNEQFF. CDR3 DNA: TGTGCCAGCAGAGGACTAGCGGGGGGCTCCTACAATGAGCAGTTCTTC.

The V gene is TRBV7-9, the J gene TRBJ1-3, with a tentative D call TRBD1 (5 bases). V lost 11 bases and J 0 bases, leaving 17 bases between the germline ends. The germline V gene encodes CDR1 SEHNR and CDR2 FQNEAQ (reference sequence). CDR3 length: 15 amino acids. The CDR3 loop is CAGFGGSNSGNTIYF. CDR3 bases: TGTGCCGGCTTCGGGGGTTCAAACTCTGGAAACACCATATATTTT.

The chain joins TRBV19 to TRBJ2-3; a weak D match, TRBD1 (6 bases). The CDR3 totals 13 residues. Per germline, CDR1 LNHDA and CDR2 SQIVND (reference sequence). V was shortened by 6 bases and J by 0 bases, with 7 bases between the two germline ends. The DNA of the CDR3 is TGTGCCAGTAGGGACAGCAGCACAGATACGCAGTATTTT. Amino acids: CASRDSSTDTQYF.

This chain links TRBV20-1 with TRBJ1-1; 7 nucleotides align to TRBD1. The CDR3 sequence is 11 residues long. Germline V gene sequence: CDR1 DFQATT, CDR2 SNEGSKA (reference sequence). CDR3 coding DNA: TGCAGGGTCTACCGGGACAGTGAAGCTTTCTTT. It codes for CRVYRDSEAFF.

J is TRBJ1-2 and V is TRBV9; maybe TRBD1 (5 bases). The CDR3 has 12 amino acids. The V gene lost 0 bases and the J gene lost 7 bases, with 7 bases spanning the gap. Per germline, CDR1 SGDLS and CDR2 YYNGEE. Written as DNA, the CDR3 is TGTGCCAGCAGCGTAGACAGGACTGGCTACACCTTC. Translation: CASSVDRTGYTF.